The T cell receptor (beta chain) under discussion was sequenced for a study of CD8+CD57+ T cells in acquired aplastic anemia. Study-wide points: Researchers report that around 30 CD8+ CDR3 sequences appeared in both patients and controls.

A note on this clonotype: What it recognizes is unknown.

V shed 4 bases and J shed 7 bases, with 15 bases lying between them. Germline loops: CDR1 SGDLS, CDR2 YYNGEE. The CDR3 sequence is 14 residues long. Patients included in sequencing had previously demonstrated CD8+CD57+ cell expansion by flow cytometry. The use of genomic DNA as template underpinned the TCR beta VDJ and CDR3 profiling. A single record per CDR3 protein comes from TCRdb applying MiXCR to the reads. The table has around 200,000 distinct CDR3 sequences, roughly 65% seen once. The receptor comes from a human donor with aplastic anemia. The rearrangement links TRBV9 to TRBJ2-1; perhaps TRBD2 as D (6 bases). The sample consisted of sorted CD4+, CD8+, or CD8+CD57+ T cells (not recorded which) from PBMCs. The CDR3 spells CASSLGLAKNEQFF. The CDR3, as DNA: TGTGCCAGCAGCTTGGGGCTAGCGAAGAATGAGCAGTTCTTC.